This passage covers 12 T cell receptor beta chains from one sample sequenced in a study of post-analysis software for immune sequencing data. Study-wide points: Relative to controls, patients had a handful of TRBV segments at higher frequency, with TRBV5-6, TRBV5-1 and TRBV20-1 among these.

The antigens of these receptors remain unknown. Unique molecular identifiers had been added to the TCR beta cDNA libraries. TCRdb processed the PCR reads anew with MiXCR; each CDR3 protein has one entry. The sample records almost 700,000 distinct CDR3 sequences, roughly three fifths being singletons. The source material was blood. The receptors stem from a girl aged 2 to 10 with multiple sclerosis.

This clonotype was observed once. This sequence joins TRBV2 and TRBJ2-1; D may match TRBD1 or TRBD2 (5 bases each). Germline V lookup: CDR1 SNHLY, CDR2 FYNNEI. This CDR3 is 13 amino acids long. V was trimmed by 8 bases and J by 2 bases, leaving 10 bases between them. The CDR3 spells CASQPGPYNEQFF. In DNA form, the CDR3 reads TGTGCCAGCCAACCGGGGCCCTACAATGAGCAGTTCTTC.

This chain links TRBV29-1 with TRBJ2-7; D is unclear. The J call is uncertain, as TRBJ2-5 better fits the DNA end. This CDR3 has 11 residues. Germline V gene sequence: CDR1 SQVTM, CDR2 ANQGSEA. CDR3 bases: TGCAGCGCCGACATGTGGGAGACCCAGTACTTC. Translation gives CSADMWETQYF.

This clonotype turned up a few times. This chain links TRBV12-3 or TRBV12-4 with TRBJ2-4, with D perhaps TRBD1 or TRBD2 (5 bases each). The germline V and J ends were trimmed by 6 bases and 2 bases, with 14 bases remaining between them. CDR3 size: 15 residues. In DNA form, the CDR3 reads TGTGCCAGCAGCCCAGATGGGGGACCCAAAAACATTCAGTACTTC. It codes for CASSPDGGPKNIQYF.

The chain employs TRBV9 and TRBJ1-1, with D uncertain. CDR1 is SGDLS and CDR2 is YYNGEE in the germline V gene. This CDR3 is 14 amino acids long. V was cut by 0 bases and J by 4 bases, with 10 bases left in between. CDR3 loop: CASSVEVGGTEAFF. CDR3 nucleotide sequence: TGTGCCAGCAGCGTAGAGGTCGGAGGCACTGAAGCTTTCTTT.

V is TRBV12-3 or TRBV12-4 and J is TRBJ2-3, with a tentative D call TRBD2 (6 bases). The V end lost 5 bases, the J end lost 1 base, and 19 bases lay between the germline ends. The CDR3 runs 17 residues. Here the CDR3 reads CASSPRVAATGTDTQYF. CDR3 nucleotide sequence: TGTGCCAGCAGTCCCCGGGTAGCGGCTACTGGCACAGATACGCAGTATTTT.

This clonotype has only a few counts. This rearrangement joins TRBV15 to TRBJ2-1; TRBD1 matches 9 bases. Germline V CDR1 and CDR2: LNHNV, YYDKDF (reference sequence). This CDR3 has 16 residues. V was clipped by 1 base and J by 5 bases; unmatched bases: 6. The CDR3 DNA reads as TGTGCCACCAGCAGAGCCGGGACAGGGAGTAACAATGAGCAGTTCTTC. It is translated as CATSRAGTGSNNEQFF.

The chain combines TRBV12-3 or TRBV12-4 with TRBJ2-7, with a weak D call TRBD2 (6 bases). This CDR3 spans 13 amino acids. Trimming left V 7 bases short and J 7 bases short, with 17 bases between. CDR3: CASTTGGSPEQYF. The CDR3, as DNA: TGTGCCAGCACCACCGGGGGTAGCCCTGAGCAGTACTTC.

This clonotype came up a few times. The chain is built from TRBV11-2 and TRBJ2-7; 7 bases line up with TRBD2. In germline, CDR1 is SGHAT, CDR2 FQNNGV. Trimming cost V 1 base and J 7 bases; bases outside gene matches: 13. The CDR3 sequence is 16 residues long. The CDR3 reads CASSLAHGPQGGEQYF. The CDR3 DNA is TGTGCCAGCAGCTTAGCCCACGGTCCCCAGGGAGGGGAGCAGTACTTC.

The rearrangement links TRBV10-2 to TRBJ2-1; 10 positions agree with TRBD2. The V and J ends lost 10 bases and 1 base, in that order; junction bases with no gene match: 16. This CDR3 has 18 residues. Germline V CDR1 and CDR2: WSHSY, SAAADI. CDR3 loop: CATLGASGSMGSYNEQFF. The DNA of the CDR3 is TGCGCCACCCTAGGAGCTAGCGGGAGTATGGGTTCCTACAATGAGCAGTTCTTC.

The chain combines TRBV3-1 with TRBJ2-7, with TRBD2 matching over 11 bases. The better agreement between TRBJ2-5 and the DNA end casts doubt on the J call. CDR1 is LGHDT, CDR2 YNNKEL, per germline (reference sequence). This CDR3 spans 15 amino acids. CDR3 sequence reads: CASSQVVAGGETQYF. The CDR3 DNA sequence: TGTGCCAGCAGCCAAGTAGTAGCGGGGGGGGAGACCCAGTACTTC.

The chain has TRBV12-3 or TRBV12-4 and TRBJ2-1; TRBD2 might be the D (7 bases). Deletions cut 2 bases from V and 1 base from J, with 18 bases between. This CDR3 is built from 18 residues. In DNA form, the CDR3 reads TGTGCCAGCAGTTTATTGGCCCCTGGGGGGGCATCCTACAATGAGCAGTTCTTC. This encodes CASSLLAPGGASYNEQFF.

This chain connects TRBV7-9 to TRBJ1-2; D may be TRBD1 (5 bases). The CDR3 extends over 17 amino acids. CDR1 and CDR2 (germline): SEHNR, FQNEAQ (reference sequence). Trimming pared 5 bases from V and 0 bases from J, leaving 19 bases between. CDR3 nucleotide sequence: TGTGCCAGCAGCCCTGCGCGAGGGGAGAGTGCTAACTATGGCTACACCTTC. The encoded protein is CASSPARGESANYGYTF.